These 27 T cell receptor beta chains share one sample of origin, sequenced in a study of blood T cell repertoires in COVID-19. Sequencing used immunoSEQ multiplex PCR; TCRdb keeps in-frame clones, though not all of them. The sample lists fewer than 200,000 clones, approximately 84% seen once, with 5.4% in the top ten. Input material: peripheral blood. The receptor source for this set is a woman aged 45-65 years with COVID-19, enrolled during active disease.

The chain has TRBV5-6 and TRBJ1-2; the D gene is possibly TRBD1 (6 bases). Looked up from germline, CDR1 is SGHDT and CDR2 is YYEEEE. V gave up 0 bases and J gave up 8 bases, with 11 bases separating them. The CDR3 loop spans 13 amino acids. CDR3: CASSLGRQGGYTF. Here the CDR3 DNA reads TGTGCCAGCAGCTTGGGCAGGCAGGGGGGCTACACCTTC.

V and J are TRBV7-9 and TRBJ1-2; D might be TRBD1 (6 bases). Trimming shortened V by 1 base and J by 1 base, and 19 bases separated the two germline ends. The CDR3 contains 18 residues. Per the germline V gene, CDR1 is SEHNR and CDR2 is FQNEAQ (reference sequence). This chain's CDR3 is CASSLEDMSDRINYGYTF. CDR3 sequence (DNA): TGTGCCAGCAGCTTAGAAGATATGAGCGACAGGATTAACTATGGCTACACCTTC.

V and J are TRBV6-5 and TRBJ2-5, with TRBD2 identical over 8 bases. Germline lookup yields CDR1 MNHEY and CDR2 SVGAGI. V shed 5 bases and J 1 base; nucleotides not matched to a gene: 6. This CDR3 is 15 amino acids long. CDR3 sequence (DNA): TGTGCCAGCAGTCCCCGGGGGGGGGCCCAAGAGACCCAGTACTTC. It codes for CASSPRGGAQETQYF.

This clone showed up just a few times. The gene calls are TRBV10-1 and TRBJ2-2; TRBD1 agrees at 7 bases. This CDR3 contains 15 residues. Looked up from germline, CDR1 is WNHNN and CDR2 is SYGVQD (reference sequence). V trimming: 3 bases; J trimming: 7 bases; junction bases outside the gene matches: 8. CDR3 nucleotide sequence: TGCGCCAGCAGTGAAATACAGGGGATCGGCGGGGAGCTGTTTTTT. It encodes CASSEIQGIGGELFF.

This clone was seen only a few times. V gene TRBV2 combines with J gene TRBJ2-3; 9 bases match TRBD1. This CDR3 is 14 amino acids long. CDR1 is SNHLY, CDR2 FYNNEI, per germline. V dropped 6 bases and J dropped 6; count of bases not matched to a gene: 7. CDR3 DNA sequence: TGTGCCAGCAGACCCGGGACAGGGCCGGATACGCAGTATTTT. This sequence encodes CASRPGTGPDTQYF.

The chain joins TRBV5-3 to TRBJ1-5; D might be TRBD1 (6 bases). TRBV5-3 is placed among ORFs of uncertain function. V gave up 4 bases and J gave up 5 bases, with 10 bases separating them. The CDR3 totals 13 residues. The CDR3 spells CARSPRGDQPQHF. CDR3 DNA: TGTGCCAGAAGCCCCAGGGGTGATCAGCCCCAGCATTTT.

This clone was seen a handful of times. This sequence joins TRBV4-3 and TRBJ1-6; D not resolved. V shed 0 bases and J shed 5 bases, with 11 bases lying between them. Germline V gene sequence: CDR1 LGHNA, CDR2 YSLEER. The CDR3 contains 16 residues. DNA of the CDR3: TGCGCCAGCAGCCAAGATATCAGCGGAAATAATTCACCCCTCCACTTT. Translating it yields CASSQDISGNNSPLHF.

The CDR3 DNA sequence: TGTGCCAGCTCACCTGAACTAGCGAACACCGGGGAGCTGTTTTTT. Its protein is CASSPELANTGELFF. The chain is built from TRBV18 and TRBJ2-2; D may be TRBD2 (5 bases). This CDR3 has 15 amino acids. V lost 3 bases and J 0 bases, leaving 8 bases between the germline ends. CDR1 and CDR2 (germline): KGHSH, LQKENI.

V and J are TRBV11-2 and TRBJ2-1; 7 bases align to TRBD2. This CDR3 contains 15 residues. The V gene end was trimmed by 5 bases and the J gene end by 0 bases; junction bases not matched to a gene: 4. Germline-derived CDR1 and CDR2 are SGHAT and FQNNGV. The CDR3 DNA follows: TGTGCCAGCAGCCCAAGGACTAGCTCCTACAATGAGCAGTTCTTC. Amino acid sequence: CASSPRTSSYNEQFF.

The CDR3 here is CASSVSGNTIYF. In nucleotides, the CDR3 is TGTGCCAGCAGCGTCTCTGGAAACACCATATATTTT. The V call is TRBV12-3 or TRBV12-4, the J call TRBJ1-3; no firm D call. V was trimmed by 6 bases and J by 0 bases, leaving 3 bases between them. The CDR3 has 12 amino acids.

This clone was detected once. The rearrangement links TRBV7-9 to TRBJ2-5; 9 bases map to TRBD1. Unmatched junction bases numbered 6, after V lost 5 bases and J lost 5 bases. This CDR3 is 14 amino acids long. The germline V gene has CDR1 SEHNR and CDR2 FQNEAQ (reference sequence). Here the CDR3 DNA reads TGTGCCAGCAGCCCGGGACAGGGAAAGGAGACCCAGTACTTC. It is translated as CASSPGQGKETQYF.

This clone is a singleton in its sample. The same CDR3 can be traced to other DNA sequences in this sample. The J gene is TRBJ1-3, the V gene TRBV6-5, with no clear D. Germline V gene lookup returns CDR1 MNHEY and CDR2 SVGAGI. The CDR3 is made up of 12 amino acids. Trimming pared 7 bases from V and 0 bases from J, leaving 4 bases between. The CDR3 sequence: CASTSSGNTIYF. The CDR3 nucleotides read TGTGCCAGCACCAGCTCTGGAAACACCATATATTTT.

The chain has TRBV19 and TRBJ2-7; TRBD1 agrees at 8 bases. The CDR3 loop spans 14 amino acids. Losses at the gene ends were 10 bases for V and 2 bases for J; bases not matched to a gene: 10. In germline, CDR1 is LNHDA, CDR2 SQIVND (reference sequence). CDR3 coding DNA: TGTGCCACCTCAGCGTGGACAGGGACCTACGAGCAGTACTTC. It is translated as CATSAWTGTYEQYF.

The CDR3 region is CASSYPTGVDTEAFF. DNA for the CDR3: TGTGCCAGCAGTTACCCGACAGGGGTTGACACTGAAGCTTTCTTT. V usage is TRBV6-6 and J usage is TRBJ1-1; 8 positions agree with TRBD1. After removal of 2 bases from V and 3 bases from J, the junction contained 5 bases not matched to a gene. The germline V gene has CDR1 MNHNY and CDR2 SVGAGI (reference sequence). CDR3 length: 15 residues.

This clone was picked up one time. The V gene is TRBV7-2, the J gene TRBJ2-5; D call uncertain. Germline CDR1 reads SGHTA; CDR2 reads FQGNSA. Between the trimmed V and J ends, which lost 6 bases and 5 bases, there was a span of 10 bases. There are 12 residues in the CDR3. CDR3 bases: TGTGCCAGCAGTCCCGGGTGGGAGACCCAGTACTTC. Its protein is CASSPGWETQYF.

The rearrangement uses TRBV14 and TRBJ1-4; tentatively, D is TRBD1 (5 bases). The CDR3 length is 15 residues. Germline V gene sequence: CDR1 SGHDN, CDR2 FVKESK. V lost 2 bases, J lost 2 bases, and 9 bases lay in between. The CDR3 protein is CASSQNRMTNEKLFF. In DNA form, the CDR3 reads TGTGCCAGCAGCCAAAACAGGATGACTAATGAAAAACTGTTTTTT.

The table lists this clone with a count of one. The chain employs TRBV30 and TRBJ2-1, with TRBD2 matching over 9 bases. CDR1 is GTSNPN, CDR2 SVGIG, per germline (reference sequence). Unmatched junction bases numbered 10, after V lost 1 base and J lost 9 bases. The CDR3 sequence is 15 residues long. CDR3 in DNA: TGTGCCTGGAGTGAGGGCGGGGGGGCCAGTAGTGAGCAGTTCTTC. It encodes CAWSEGGGASSEQFF.

The chain combines TRBV6-5 with TRBJ1-4; D may be TRBD1 (6 bases). V was pared by 0 bases and J by 0 bases, with 8 bases between. The CDR3 is 16 residues long. The germline V gene encodes CDR1 MNHEY and CDR2 SVGAGI. The CDR3 DNA reads TGTGCCAGCAGTTACTCAAACAGGGCAACTAATGAAAAACTGTTTTTT. Translation: CASSYSNRATNEKLFF.

The chain links TRBV6-2 or TRBV6-3 to TRBJ2-7, with 10 bases matching TRBD2. Germline V lookup: CDR1 MNHEY, CDR2 SVGEGT. Trimming at V came to 2 bases and at J to 6 bases, leaving 10 bases not matched to a gene. The CDR3 runs to 16 residues. The CDR3 reads CASSYSSSGGRGEQYF. In DNA form, the CDR3 reads TGTGCCAGCAGTTACAGTTCTAGCGGGGGCCGAGGCGAGCAGTACTTC.

This clone was detected a few times. The V gene is TRBV7-8, the J gene TRBJ1-2; D might be TRBD1 (6 bases). V dropped 5 bases and J dropped 2 bases, with 15 bases sitting between them. The CDR3 length is 15 residues. Germline V gene data show CDR1 as SGHVS and CDR2 as FQNEAQ. The CDR3 reads CASSPQGNKNYGYTF. The CDR3 region has the DNA TGTGCCAGCAGCCCCCAGGGGAATAAGAACTATGGCTACACCTTC.

This sequence joins TRBV18 and TRBJ1-2; TRBD1 matches at 7 bases. V lost 1 base to trimming and J lost 6 bases; unmatched junction nucleotides: 5. Germline V lookup: CDR1 KGHSH, CDR2 LQKENI. The CDR3 totals 14 residues. The CDR3 is CASSPQGTDNGYTF. The CDR3 bases are TGTGCCAGCTCACCACAGGGGACAGATAATGGCTACACCTTC.

The rearrangement links TRBV25-1 to TRBJ2-1; 7 nucleotides align to TRBD2. This CDR3 is 13 amino acids long. Looked up from germline, CDR1 is MGHDK and CDR2 is SYGVNS. The J segment lost 0 bases and the V segment lost 8 bases, leaving 1 base of the junction unmatched. The CDR3 loop is CASGTNSYNEQFF. In nucleotides, the CDR3 is TGTGCCAGCGGGACTAACTCCTACAATGAGCAGTTCTTC.

This clone was found a few times. The chain combines TRBV27 with TRBJ2-7; D is ambiguous. The ends were cut back, 2 bases at V and 2 bases at J, with 7 bases in the middle. Looked up from germline, CDR1 is MNHEY and CDR2 is SMNVEV (reference sequence). The CDR3 is made up of 13 amino acids. CDR3 sequence (DNA): TGTGCCAGCAGTTTAGGCAGGACCTACGAGCAGTACTTC. It yields the protein CASSLGRTYEQYF.

This clone was observed once. This rearrangement joins TRBV4-2 to TRBJ2-1, with D maybe TRBD2 (5 bases). Germline-derived CDR1 and CDR2 are LGHNA and YNFKEQ. V gave up 1 base and J gave up 5 bases, with 9 bases separating them. This CDR3 is built from 14 residues. The CDR3 nucleotides are TGTGCCAGCAGCCAAGGGTCGAGGGACAATGAGCAGTTCTTC. Amino acids: CASSQGSRDNEQFF.

V is TRBV21-1 and J is TRBJ2-3; TRBD2, as called in the table, went unchecked against the DNA. TRBV21-1 is an annotated pseudogene. The length of the CDR3 is 20 residues. The CDR3, as DNA: TGTGCCAGCAGCAAAAAAAGGGGGATTGGGACTAGCGGGTACACAGATACGCAGTATTTT. This codes for CASSKKRGIGTSGYTDTQYF.

This chain joins TRBV3-1 (or the pseudogene TRBV3-2) and TRBJ1-2; 10 bases fit TRBD1. CDR3 length: 14 amino acids. The V gene end was trimmed by 4 bases and the J gene end by 6 bases; junction bases not matched to a gene: 5. Germline-derived CDR1 and CDR2 are LGHDT and YNNKEL (reference sequence). CDR3 DNA sequence: TGTGCCAGCAGCCTTAACGACAGGGGGCATGGCTACACCTTC. It translates to CASSLNDRGHGYTF.

The chain joins TRBV4-1 to TRBJ2-5; 9 bases agree with TRBD2. CDR1 and CDR2 from the germline V gene are MGHRA and YSYEKL. With V trimmed by 0 bases and J by 7 bases, 9 bases remained unmatched. This CDR3 has 16 residues. CDR3 nucleotides: TGCGCCAGCAGCCAAGATGTAGCGGGGGACCCCGGGACCCAGTACTTC. Protein sequence: CASSQDVAGDPGTQYF.